This record concerns one T cell receptor beta chain sequence. Authors' analysis steps: It was from reference gene primer amplification that nucleated cell counts were estimated. Sequencing was performed with immunoSEQ multiplex PCR; in TCRdb, only in-frame clones are kept and a portion is missing. The DNA gave D and trimming, while V, J and clone size come from that table. The table includes roughly 170,000 clones, over 70% detected once. This record belongs to a study of blood T cell repertoires in COVID-19. The CDR3 consists of 16 residues. V gave up 0 bases and J gave up 2 bases, with 14 bases separating them.

The clonotype originates from a woman between 35 and 50 years old with acute COVID-19. The chain links TRBV5-3 to TRBJ2-5; D is unclear. TRBV5-3 is given ORF status, its function remaining uncertain. Sequenced sample: PBMCs or T cells enriched from blood (not recorded which). The CDR3 spells CARSLEKQIPQETQYF. For the CDR3, the DNA is TGTGCCAGAAGCTTGGAAAAACAAATCCCTCAAGAGACCCAGTACTTC.